A selection of T cell receptor beta chains follows, all from one sample in a study of immune evolution from preneoplasia to lung adenocarcinoma. The protocol was immunoSEQ multiplex PCR, while the TCRdb copy is restricted to in-frame clones and leaves out a portion. In the table there are roughly 40,000 clones, 70% to 85% of which are singletons. The material sequenced was FFPE invasive lung adenocarcinoma tissue. These receptors originate from a person in their 60s with lung adenocarcinoma. CDR3s include the opening cysteine and the closing phenylalanine or tryptophan. Each record gives: CDR3 length, V gene, J gene, D gene, clone size, CDR3 DNA, CDR3 protein. D genes are given only for firm matches. Part of the rows lack a size; the others show once, few, many or a class for expanded clones.

>15|TRBV5-8|TRBJ1-4|-|few
TGTGCCAGCAGCACCCCGACAGAGATTAATGAAAAACTGTTTTTT
CASSTPTEINEKLFF
>16|TRBV5-1|TRBJ2-3|TRBD2|-
TGCGCCAGCCGGAAAACTAGCGGACCGTGGACAGATACGCAGTATTTT
CASRKTSGPWTDTQYF
>14|TRBV28|TRBJ2-5|-|few
TGTGCCGCAGGATTGGGCCAGTCCCAAGAGACCCAGTACTTC
CAAGLGQSQETQYF
>15|TRBV11-3|TRBJ1-1|-|-
TGTGCCAGCAGCTCCGGGTTCTGGGCGAACACTGAAGCTTTCTTT
CASSSGFWANTEAFF
>18|TRBV2|TRBJ2-7|-|few
TGTGCCAGCAGTGAAGCTGGCCGGGCGCGGCTCCGGGCCTACGAGCAGTACTTC
CASSEAGRARLRAYEQYF
>13|TRBV19|TRBJ2-1|-|-
TGTGCTTCGGGAGACGTCATGCCCAATGAGCAGTTCTTC
CASGDVMPNEQFF
>16|TRBV4-2|TRBJ1-1|-|medium-sized
TGTGCCAGCAGCCAAGGTCAGGGGAAGATATGGACTGAAGCTTTCTTT
CASSQGQGKIWTEAFF
>13|TRBV7-9|TRBJ1-1|-|-
TGTGCCAGCAGCTACACAGGGAGCTCTGAAGCTTTCTTT
CASSYTGSSEAFF
>19|TRBV18|TRBJ2-1|TRBD2|-
TGTGCCAGCTCACCTGGGGTTTATCTTAGCGGGAGCTCCTACAATGAGCAGTTCTTC
CASSPGVYLSGSSYNEQFF
>14|TRBV15|TRBJ1-5|-|-
TGTGCCACCGCAGTGGGGGAGGAAATTCAGCCCCAGCATTTT
CATAVGEEIQPQHF
>13|TRBV2|TRBJ1-2|-|-
TGTGCCAGCAGGACGGGACAAAACTATGGCTACACCTTC
CASRTGQNYGYTF
>15|TRBV2|TRBJ2-2|TRBD1|once
TGTGCCAGCGTTCGGGACAGGGGAGGGACCGGGGAGCTGTTTTTT
CASVRDRGGTGELFF
>11|TRBV28|TRBJ2-7|-|-
TGTGCCAGCAGTTCAAGCTTCCAGCAGTACTTC
CASSSSFQQYF
>15|TRBV19|TRBJ1-5|-|-
TGTGCCAGCAGGGCGGGGCCCCTTGGGGATCAGCCCCAGCATTTT
CASRAGPLGDQPQHF
>15|TRBV27|TRBJ2-2|TRBD2|-
TGTGCCAGCAGTTTAGGCGGGAGGGACACCGGGGAGCTGTTTTTT
CASSLGGRDTGELFF
>14|TRBV18|TRBJ2-1|-|-
TGTGCCAGCTCACCATCACGAGGCGGCGTTGAGCAGTTCTTC
CASSPSRGGVEQFF
>14|TRBV6-1|TRBJ2-3|TRBD2|-
TGTGCCAGCAGTCCTTTAGCGGGAGGCGGTCCGCAGTATTTT
CASSPLAGGGPQYF
>13|TRBV2|TRBJ1-5|TRBD1|-
TGTGCCAGCAGCCGGGACAGTAATCAGCCCCAGCATTTT
CASSRDSNQPQHF
>15|TRBV28|TRBJ2-2|-|-
TGTGCCAGCAACCCAGCAGGACCGAACACCGGGGAGCTGTTTTTT
CASNPAGPNTGELFF
>14|TRBV5-1|TRBJ2-7|TRBD1|-
TGCGCCAGCAGCTTTCCAGACAGGGTATACGAGCAGTACTTC
CASSFPDRVYEQYF
>14|TRBV6-1|TRBJ1-2|-|-
TGTGCCAGCAGTGGCGACCGCGGGACGAATGGCTACACCTTC
CASSGDRGTNGYTF
>16|TRBV15|TRBJ2-1|TRBD2|-
TGTGCCACCAGCGCGGCTGGGACTAGCGGGGGGGACCAGCAGTTCTTC
CATSAAGTSGGDQQFF
>14|TRBV6-6|TRBJ2-1|TRBD1|-
TGTGCCACCAAGCCGGGACAGACTAACAATGAGCAGTTCTTC
CATKPGQTNNEQFF
>16|TRBV10-1|TRBJ2-1|TRBD2|-
TGCGCCAGCAGTGAGTCGATTAGCGGGAGCTTCAATGAGCAGTTCTTC
CASSESISGSFNEQFF
>15|TRBV13|TRBJ2-7|TRBD2|-
TGTGCCAGCAGCTTAAGGGCTAGCGGAACCTACGAGCAGTACTTC
CASSLRASGTYEQYF
>12|TRBV28|TRBJ2-7|-|few
TGTGCCAGCAGTCCCGACCCCTACGAGCAGTACTTC
CASSPDPYEQYF
>16|TRBV11-2|TRBJ2-2|-|-
TGTGCCAGCAGCCCCGGACAGAAGTTGAACACCGGGGAGCTGTTTTTT
CASSPGQKLNTGELFF
>13|TRBV29-1|TRBJ1-1|-|few
TGCAGCGTTGTCGTCAGGGCAAACACTGAAGCTTTCTTT
CSVVVRANTEAFF
>15|TRBV19|TRBJ2-2|TRBD2|-
TGTGCCAGTAGTAGCGGGAGTATGGACACCGGGGAGCTGTTTTTT
CASSSGSMDTGELFF
>12|TRBV5-1|TRBJ2-3|-|-
TGCGCCAGCAGCTTGGGATGGGATACGCAGTATTTT
CASSLGWDTQYF
>17|TRBV18|TRBJ2-6|-|-
TGTGCCAGCTCACGAACAGCCCAAAGCTCTGGGGCCAACGTCCTGACTTTC
CASSRTAQSSGANVLTF
>16|TRBV10-2|TRBJ2-1|TRBD2|-
TGCGCCAGCAGTGAGAGTAGCGGGGCCGGTCAGGATGAGCAGTTCTTC
CASSESSGAGQDEQFF
>15|TRBV5-4|TRBJ2-7|-|-
TGTGCCAGCAGCCAAGATTTCGGGAGCAACTACGAGCAGTACTTC
CASSQDFGSNYEQYF
>15|TRBV19|TRBJ1-2|TRBD1|-
TGTGCCAGTACCCCCGGGACAGGGAGTAACTATGGCTACACCTTC
CASTPGTGSNYGYTF
>16|TRBV9|TRBJ1-1|-|-
TGTGCCAGCAGCGTTTTTTCCGGACGGATGAACACTGAAGCTTTCTTT
CASSVFSGRMNTEAFF
>14|TRBV10-2|TRBJ2-2|-|once
TGCGCCAGCAGTCGCGTCGCGAACACCGGGGAGCTGTTTTTT
CASSRVANTGELFF